The next 27 T cell receptor beta chains were all read from a single sample in a study of cytomegalovirus exposure and HLA in healthy donors. The PCR had 60 Vbeta and 13 Jbeta primers. TCRdb keeps only in-frame clones here, not all; method: immunoSEQ multiplex PCR. Of fewer than 250,000 clones in the sample, 60% to 80% were seen once. What was sequenced was PBMCs. These receptors were taken from a man aged 18-30 years in good health and CMV-seronegative.

V and J are TRBV10-3 and TRBJ1-1; D is undetermined. V was shortened by 3 bases and J by 0 bases, with 14 bases between the two germline ends. Germline CDR1 ENHRY, CDR2 SYGVKD. The CDR3 runs to 16 residues. CDR3 loop: CAISEARGQLNTEAFF. The CDR3 bases are TGTGCCATCAGTGAAGCACGAGGTCAGTTGAACACTGAAGCTTTCTTT.

V gene TRBV28 combines with J gene TRBJ1-5; 12 bases are shared with TRBD1. The CDR3 is 18 residues long. CDR1 and CDR2 from the germline V gene are MDHEN and SYDVKM. The trim removed 2 bases at V and 2 bases at J, leaving 7 bases unmatched. CDR3 region: CASSLGTGGFFGNQPQHF. CDR3 coding DNA: TGTGCCAGCAGTTTAGGGACAGGGGGCTTTTTCGGCAATCAGCCCCAGCATTTT.

The rearrangement joins TRBV6-5 to TRBJ1-4; no reliable D call. This CDR3 has 16 residues. Trimming took 0 bases from V and 7 from J, leaving 15 bases between them. In germline, CDR1 is MNHEY, CDR2 SVGAGI. The CDR3: CASSYSRSGRGEKLFF. The DNA for the CDR3 is TGTGCCAGCAGTTACTCACGATCCGGGCGGGGTGAAAAACTGTTTTTT.

This chain links TRBV5-6 with TRBJ2-7, with TRBD2 identical over 11 bases. The CDR3 length is 15 residues. The V and J ends lost 5 bases and 2 bases, in that order; junction bases with no gene match: 6. CDR1 and CDR2 (germline): SGHDT, YYEEEE. In nucleotides, the CDR3 is TGTGCCAGCAGGGAATTAGCGGGGGGGGCCTACGAGCAGTACTTC. Its protein product is CASRELAGGAYEQYF.

V usage is TRBV5-5 and J usage is TRBJ2-2; no firm D call. V was shortened by 4 bases and J by 6 bases, with 13 bases between the two germline ends. Germline CDR1 is SGHKS and CDR2 is YYEKEE (reference sequence). The CDR3 is 14 amino acids. The CDR3 DNA sequence: TGTGCCAGCAGCCCTAGACTGATTTCCGGGGAGCTGTTTTTT. As protein: CASSPRLISGELFF.

This clone has just one count. This CDR3 is CAWSVLGNQPQHF. CDR3 nucleotides: TGTGCCTGGAGTGTACTAGGGAATCAGCCCCAGCATTTT. V usage is TRBV30 and J usage is TRBJ1-5, with D unclear. Germline CDR1 GTSNPN, CDR2 SVGIG (reference sequence). V was shortened by 0 bases and J by 4 bases, with 7 bases between the two germline ends. The CDR3 is 13 amino acids.

This rearrangement joins TRBV7-2 to TRBJ2-1; no reliable D call. The CDR3 covers 16 residues. The germline CDR1 and CDR2 sequences are SGHTA and FQGNSA. Trimming took off 10 bases at V and 0 bases at J, with 19 bases between the two ends. Written as DNA, the CDR3 is TGTGCCATCTCGAAGCGAGAGGCGAGCTCCTACAATGAGCAGTTCTTC. It specifies CAISKREASSYNEQFF.

The chain uses TRBV28 and TRBJ2-2; 7 nucleotides line up with TRBD1. V gave up 6 bases and J gave up 6 bases; unmatched junction bases: 13. Looked up from germline, CDR1 is MDHEN and CDR2 is SYDVKM. This CDR3 has 16 amino acids. CDR3 residues: CASRPSDRRWAGELFF. The CDR3 region has the DNA TGTGCCAGCAGACCTTCGGACAGGAGGTGGGCCGGGGAGCTGTTTTTT.

This chain connects TRBV11-3 to TRBJ1-1, with D perhaps matching TRBD1 (5 bases). CDR1 SGHNT and CDR2 YENEEA come from the germline V gene. The V end was cut by 2 bases, the J end by 5 bases, with 9 bases between. This CDR3 spans 13 amino acids. The CDR3 DNA reads TGTGCCAGCAGCTTACGACAGAGGACTGAAGCTTTCTTT. Its translation: CASSLRQRTEAFF.

The chain has TRBV4-2 and TRBJ2-3; 11 bases agree with TRBD2. The CDR3 loop spans 19 amino acids. From germline, CDR1 is LGHNA and CDR2 YNFKEQ. J was trimmed by 4 bases and V by 4 bases; bases with no gene match: 16. The CDR3 DNA reads as TGTGCCAGCAGCCCTAGCCCGGGGGGGACTAGCGGTAATCCAGATACGCAGTATTTT. Amino acid sequence: CASSPSPGGTSGNPDTQYF.

This clone appeared a few times. J is TRBJ2-3 and V is TRBV10-3; 14 bases are a match to TRBD2. J lost 4 bases, V lost 1 base, and 4 bases had no gene match. This CDR3 has 17 residues. Germline CDR1 reads ENHRY; CDR2 reads SYGVKD. The CDR3 reads CAISEFGTSGSSDTQYF. Written as DNA, the CDR3 is TGTGCCATCAGTGAGTTTGGGACTAGCGGGAGCTCAGATACGCAGTATTTT.

The chain combines TRBV6-5 with TRBJ1-2; D might be TRBD1 (6 bases). This CDR3 region has 15 residues. CDR1 MNHEY and CDR2 SVGAGI come from the germline V gene. The V end was cut by 0 bases, the J end by 4 bases, with 12 bases between. The CDR3, as DNA: TGTGCCAGCAGTTACTCGAACCCAGGGGTCTATGGCTACACCTTC. It yields the protein CASSYSNPGVYGYTF.

The chain has TRBV9 and TRBJ2-5; the D gene is possibly TRBD1 (5 bases). The better agreement between TRBJ2-7 and the DNA end casts doubt on the J call. CDR3 length: 15 amino acids. Germline lookup yields CDR1 SGDLS and CDR2 YYNGEE. The chain's CDR3 is CASSVGAGISYEQYF. In DNA form, the CDR3 reads TGTGCCAGCAGCGTAGGGGCAGGGATCTCCTACGAGCAGTACTTC.

The chain recombines TRBV11-2 with TRBJ1-1; D is possibly TRBD1 (6 bases). Trimming cost V 6 bases and J 1 base, with 9 bases left between them. The CDR3 totals 13 residues. Germline assignment: CDR1 SGHAT and CDR2 FQNNGV. CDR3 nucleotides: TGTGCCAGCAGACCGACAGGGAACACTGAAGCTTTCTTT. As protein: CASRPTGNTEAFF.

V usage is TRBV4-1 and J usage is TRBJ2-2; perhaps TRBD1 as D (6 bases). The CDR3 totals 14 residues. Trimming took off 3 bases at V and 8 bases at J, with 13 bases between the two ends. CDR1 is MGHRA, CDR2 YSYEKL, per germline. CDR3 sequence reads: CASSQSDSAGELFF. DNA of the CDR3: TGCGCCAGCAGCCAGTCGGACAGCGCGGGGGAGCTGTTTTTT.

The CDR3 here is CASSEEQKIYEQYF. The CDR3 region has the DNA TGTGCCAGCAGTGAGGAACAGAAAATCTACGAGCAGTACTTC. The chain links TRBV2 to TRBJ2-7; the D is unclear. This CDR3 spans 14 amino acids. Trimming shortened V by 3 bases and J by 3 bases, and 12 bases separated the two germline ends. The germline V gene has CDR1 SNHLY and CDR2 FYNNEI.

This clone was detected only a few times. The chain combines TRBV7-2 with TRBJ2-5; 9 bases match TRBD2. This CDR3 region has 15 residues. Trimming took 5 bases from V and 9 from J; bases not matched to a gene: 13. The germline V gene encodes CDR1 SGHTA and CDR2 FQGNSA. As DNA, the CDR3 is TGTGCCAGCAGCGAACAGCGGGGGGCGGGCCCGGCCCAGTACTTC. It specifies CASSEQRGAGPAQYF.

This chain joins TRBV28 and TRBJ2-5; 7 bases fit TRBD2. The CDR3 sequence is 13 residues long. With 2 bases clipped from V and 7 bases from J, the junction kept 4 bases outside the gene matches. Germline CDR1 and CDR2: MDHEN and SYDVKM. CDR3 in DNA: TGTGCCAGCAGTTTAGGCGGGAGCGGGACCCAGTACTTC. Protein product: CASSLGGSGTQYF.

This clone has just a few counts. This rearrangement joins TRBV2 to TRBJ2-1; a weak D match, TRBD2 (6 bases). Germline V gene lookup returns CDR1 SNHLY and CDR2 FYNNEI. V was shortened by 7 bases and J by 6 bases, with 25 bases between the two germline ends. The CDR3 runs to 17 residues. The CDR3 here is CASKPGTGLDVLNEQFF. The CDR3 DNA reads as TGTGCCAGCAAGCCGGGCACGGGACTCGATGTGCTCAATGAGCAGTTCTTC.

In this sample, this clone turned up a few times. This rearrangement joins TRBV7-9 to TRBJ2-2, with D tentatively TRBD2 (5 bases). This CDR3 contains 15 residues. V dropped 6 bases and J dropped 6 bases, with 17 bases sitting between them. Germline assignment: CDR1 SEHNR and CDR2 FQNEAQ (reference sequence). The CDR3 loop is CASRRNGVSAGELFF. The CDR3 DNA sequence: TGTGCCAGCAGGCGCAACGGGGTTAGCGCCGGGGAGCTGTTTTTT.

The rearrangement uses TRBV27 and TRBJ2-1; D is perhaps TRBD2 (5 bases). The CDR3 has 13 residues. V was trimmed by 1 base and J by 7 bases, leaving 8 bases between them. The V gene's germline CDR1 is MNHEY and CDR2 SMNVEV (reference sequence). The DNA for the CDR3 is TGTGCCAGCAGTTTATACCCGGGGAATGAGCAGTTCTTC. It encodes CASSLYPGNEQFF.

This sequence joins TRBV28 and TRBJ1-3; 10 nucleotides align to TRBD1. V was pared by 6 bases and J by 0 bases, with 5 bases of the junction left unmatched. This CDR3 is 16 amino acids long. Germline CDR1 is MDHEN and CDR2 is SYDVKM. The CDR3 nucleotides read TGTGCCAGCAGGGCCGGGACAGGGGCCTCTGGAAACACCATATATTTT. Translated: CASRAGTGASGNTIYF.

The V and J genes are TRBV18 and TRBJ2-2; 12 positions agree with TRBD1. With V trimmed by 0 bases and J by 7 bases, 3 bases remained unmatched. Looked up from germline, CDR1 is KGHSH and CDR2 is LQKENI. This CDR3 has 16 amino acids. DNA for the CDR3: TGTGCCAGCTCACCACCGGGACAGGGGGCAGTCGGGGAGCTGTTTTTT. This encodes CASSPPGQGAVGELFF. The whole variable domain, remainder taken from reference TRBV18 and TRBJ2-2, is NAGVMQNPRHLVRRRGQEARLRCSPMKGHSHVYWYRQLPEEGLKFMVYLQKENIIDESGMPKERFSAEFPKEGPSILRIQQVVRGDSAAYFCASSPPGQGAVGELFFGEGSRLTVL.

This clone appeared a single time. This chain links TRBV6-6 with TRBJ2-3; no clear D. This CDR3 contains 14 residues. With 5 bases removed from V and 2 bases from J, the gap between germline ends came to 11 bases. Germline V lookup: CDR1 MNHNY, CDR2 SVGAGI (reference sequence). CDR3 coding DNA: TGTGCCAGCAGTCGAACAGAGACCACAGATACGCAGTATTTT. Its translation: CASSRTETTDTQYF.

The chain uses TRBV13 and TRBJ2-3, with D possibly being TRBD2 (6 bases). The CDR3 spans 17 residues. CDR1 and CDR2 from the germline V gene are PRHDT and FYEKMQ (reference sequence). Trimming stripped 4 bases from V and 2 bases from J, with 19 bases between. The CDR3, as DNA: TGTGCCAGCAGCTCCCCCCGCGGGTTAGCGGCCACAGATACGCAGTATTTT. Encoded protein: CASSSPRGLAATDTQYF.

Details on this clone: One end of the junction is discordant with germline, which a read error may explain. This chain connects TRBV7-7 to TRBJ2-1; the match to TRBD1 covers 8 bases. Germline-derived CDR1 and CDR2 are SSHAT and FNYEAQ (reference sequence). The CDR3 is made up of 13 amino acids. CDR3 sequence: CASSPDRDNEQFF. The CDR3 DNA is TGTGCTAGCAGCCCGGACAGGGACAATGAGCAGTTCTTC.

This sequence joins TRBV7-6 and TRBJ2-1, with D unresolved. With 1 base removed from V and 14 bases from J, the gap between germline ends came to 12 bases. Germline CDR1 is SGHVS and CDR2 is FNYEAQ. CDR3 length: 12 amino acids. The DNA for the CDR3 is TGTGCCAGCAGCTTAGGCGAGACTCAGAAGTTCTTC. Its translation: CASSLGETQKFF.